This TCR beta chain was retrieved from a study of tumor-infiltrating lymphocytes in primary liver carcinoma. Study information: T1-T3 N0M0 was the stage of the tumors, which were roughly 4 to 10 cm across.

Deletions cut 3 bases from V and 2 bases from J, with 8 bases between. The CDR3 has 13 residues. Germline DNA was also extracted, while the blood RNA originated from unsorted whole blood. Patients showed chronic HBV infection and an absence of prior treatment. The investigators made TCR beta cDNA from approximately 0.5 ug total RNA, using a constant-region primer. Investigators got TCR beta libraries out of three nested multiplex PCR rounds, done with slightly modified ARM-PCR. It was with TRBV1-TRBV30 forward primers and a C-beta reverse primer that the first two PCR rounds were run, at about 10 cycles each. MiXCR, applied by TCRdb to the multiplex PCR reads, yields one record per CDR3 protein. Counted here are under 200,000 distinct CDR3 sequences, 65% occurring once; the ten biggest clones make up approximately 7%. Regarding the study as a whole: Compared with tumor region pairs, tumor-adjacent and tumor-blood pairs overlapped less.

In its sample, this clonotype was seen many times. What it binds is not known. Specimen: peripheral blood. This clonotype originated in a woman aged 55-69 years with primary liver carcinoma and hepatitis B virus infection. The chain joins TRBV12-3 or TRBV12-4 to TRBJ2-7; D not resolved. The CDR3 nucleotides are TGTGCCAGCAGTTTCCGGGCGACCTACGAGCAGTACTTC. Protein: CASSFRATYEQYF.